What follows describes a single T cell receptor (beta chain). A much larger clone differs from this one at a single base, so this may be a read error. This CDR3 comprises 16 residues. The germline V gene encodes CDR1 KGHSH and CDR2 LQKENI. The data stem from a study of T cells in Graves' hyperthyroidism and ophthalmopathy. The source material, RNA transcripts, was used to amplify TCR beta CDR3 regions. Carried out on the TCR CDR3, a first-round RT-PCR used the HTBI primer set. TCRdb re-derived calls from the multiplex PCR reads in MiXCR, one entry per CDR3 protein. Among around 600,000 distinct CDR3 sequences, roughly 14% were seen once, and the ten largest hold around 12%.

The sample comprised blood. The clonotype comes from a woman aged 45-60 years with Graves' ophthalmopathy. This chain joins TRBV18 and TRBJ2-3, with 8 nucleotides matching TRBD2. The CDR3 protein is CASSPLAGPTTNTQYF. The CDR3 DNA reads as TGTGCCAGCTCACCACTAGCGGGGCCCACCACAAATACGCAGTATTTT.